This T cell receptor beta chain was sequenced in a study of cytomegalovirus exposure and HLA in healthy donors. Overall study findings and caveats: Later on, a genetic analysis was performed. It linked a missense variant in DCLRE1C with V- and J-gene trimming of TCR beta.

Healthy bone marrow donors made up the cohort. V was trimmed by 2 bases and J by 4 bases, leaving 15 bases between them. Germline CDR1 is MNHEY and CDR2 is SVGAGI. The CDR3 length is 15 residues. Notes on this clone: Its antigen is unidentified.

A multiplex PCR was run with 60 Vbeta primers and 13 Jbeta primers. The data were produced by immunoSEQ multiplex PCR, yet TCRdb's version contains in-frame clones alone and is incomplete. The sample includes more than 80,000 clones, approximately 84% of them seen just once. This sequence was found in a girl aged 2 to 10 in good health and CMV-seropositive. Sequenced: PBMCs. This chain links TRBV6-5 with TRBJ2-7; TRBD2 might be the D (6 bases). CDR3 in amino acids: CASSYGGWWSYEQYF. DNA of the CDR3: TGTGCCAGCAGTTACGGGGGGTGGTGGTCGTACGAGCAGTACTTC.